The entry below gives a single T cell receptor (beta chain) sequence along with its context. This specimen comes from a study of T cell changes during pregnancy in multiple sclerosis. Assay used: immunoSEQ multiplex PCR; TCRdb lists only in-frame clones, some missing. The repertoire has approximately 43,000 clones, around 95% of them found once; the top ten carry about 4%. The ends were cut back, 4 bases at V and 6 bases at J, with 19 bases in the middle. Germline CDR1 SGDLS, CDR2 YYNGEE. The CDR3 runs 15 residues. The chain joins TRBV9 to TRBJ1-1; D may be TRBD1 (5 bases). The sample was CD8+ T cells from peripheral blood mononuclear cells, taken after pregnancy. This clonotype originated in a female donor with multiple sclerosis, enrolled in a pregnancy study. The CDR3 is CASSPEPGPGAEAFF. The DNA of the CDR3 is TGTGCCAGCAGCCCCGAGCCAGGGCCGGGGGCTGAAGCTTTCTTT.